This T cell receptor (beta chain) stems from a study of control samples from healthy donors and cancer patients. This CDR3 contains 14 residues. V shed 3 bases and J shed 1 base, with 9 bases lying between them. Germline CDR1 is MNHEY and CDR2 is SMNVEV (reference sequence). The data were produced by immunoSEQ multiplex PCR, yet TCRdb's version contains in-frame clones alone and is incomplete. The data show approximately 110,000 clones, 80% to 90% seen once. This TCR was sampled from a woman aged 45-65 years in good health. This sequence joins TRBV27 and TRBJ1-1; D is unclear. The sequencing sample was made of blood. This chain's CDR3 is CASSFGRANTEAFF. The CDR3 nucleotides read TGTGCCAGCAGTTTTGGACGGGCGAACACTGAAGCTTTCTTT.